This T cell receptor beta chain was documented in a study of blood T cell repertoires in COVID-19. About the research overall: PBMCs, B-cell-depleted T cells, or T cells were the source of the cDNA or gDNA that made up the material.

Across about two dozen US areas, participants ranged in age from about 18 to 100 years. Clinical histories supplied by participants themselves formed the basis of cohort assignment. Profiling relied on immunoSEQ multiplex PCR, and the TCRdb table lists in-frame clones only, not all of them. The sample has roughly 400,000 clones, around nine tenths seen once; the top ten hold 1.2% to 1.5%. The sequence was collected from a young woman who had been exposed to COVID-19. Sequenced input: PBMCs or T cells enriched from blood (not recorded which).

The DNA for the CDR3 is TGTGCCAGCTCACCATTTGGGACAGGTGAAGCTTTCTTT. Residues: CASSPFGTGEAFF. This chain joins TRBV18 and TRBJ1-1; TRBD1 aligns across 8 bases. The CDR3 is 13 residues long. The trim removed 2 bases at V and 7 bases at J, leaving 3 bases unmatched. Per the germline V gene, CDR1 is KGHSH and CDR2 is LQKENI.